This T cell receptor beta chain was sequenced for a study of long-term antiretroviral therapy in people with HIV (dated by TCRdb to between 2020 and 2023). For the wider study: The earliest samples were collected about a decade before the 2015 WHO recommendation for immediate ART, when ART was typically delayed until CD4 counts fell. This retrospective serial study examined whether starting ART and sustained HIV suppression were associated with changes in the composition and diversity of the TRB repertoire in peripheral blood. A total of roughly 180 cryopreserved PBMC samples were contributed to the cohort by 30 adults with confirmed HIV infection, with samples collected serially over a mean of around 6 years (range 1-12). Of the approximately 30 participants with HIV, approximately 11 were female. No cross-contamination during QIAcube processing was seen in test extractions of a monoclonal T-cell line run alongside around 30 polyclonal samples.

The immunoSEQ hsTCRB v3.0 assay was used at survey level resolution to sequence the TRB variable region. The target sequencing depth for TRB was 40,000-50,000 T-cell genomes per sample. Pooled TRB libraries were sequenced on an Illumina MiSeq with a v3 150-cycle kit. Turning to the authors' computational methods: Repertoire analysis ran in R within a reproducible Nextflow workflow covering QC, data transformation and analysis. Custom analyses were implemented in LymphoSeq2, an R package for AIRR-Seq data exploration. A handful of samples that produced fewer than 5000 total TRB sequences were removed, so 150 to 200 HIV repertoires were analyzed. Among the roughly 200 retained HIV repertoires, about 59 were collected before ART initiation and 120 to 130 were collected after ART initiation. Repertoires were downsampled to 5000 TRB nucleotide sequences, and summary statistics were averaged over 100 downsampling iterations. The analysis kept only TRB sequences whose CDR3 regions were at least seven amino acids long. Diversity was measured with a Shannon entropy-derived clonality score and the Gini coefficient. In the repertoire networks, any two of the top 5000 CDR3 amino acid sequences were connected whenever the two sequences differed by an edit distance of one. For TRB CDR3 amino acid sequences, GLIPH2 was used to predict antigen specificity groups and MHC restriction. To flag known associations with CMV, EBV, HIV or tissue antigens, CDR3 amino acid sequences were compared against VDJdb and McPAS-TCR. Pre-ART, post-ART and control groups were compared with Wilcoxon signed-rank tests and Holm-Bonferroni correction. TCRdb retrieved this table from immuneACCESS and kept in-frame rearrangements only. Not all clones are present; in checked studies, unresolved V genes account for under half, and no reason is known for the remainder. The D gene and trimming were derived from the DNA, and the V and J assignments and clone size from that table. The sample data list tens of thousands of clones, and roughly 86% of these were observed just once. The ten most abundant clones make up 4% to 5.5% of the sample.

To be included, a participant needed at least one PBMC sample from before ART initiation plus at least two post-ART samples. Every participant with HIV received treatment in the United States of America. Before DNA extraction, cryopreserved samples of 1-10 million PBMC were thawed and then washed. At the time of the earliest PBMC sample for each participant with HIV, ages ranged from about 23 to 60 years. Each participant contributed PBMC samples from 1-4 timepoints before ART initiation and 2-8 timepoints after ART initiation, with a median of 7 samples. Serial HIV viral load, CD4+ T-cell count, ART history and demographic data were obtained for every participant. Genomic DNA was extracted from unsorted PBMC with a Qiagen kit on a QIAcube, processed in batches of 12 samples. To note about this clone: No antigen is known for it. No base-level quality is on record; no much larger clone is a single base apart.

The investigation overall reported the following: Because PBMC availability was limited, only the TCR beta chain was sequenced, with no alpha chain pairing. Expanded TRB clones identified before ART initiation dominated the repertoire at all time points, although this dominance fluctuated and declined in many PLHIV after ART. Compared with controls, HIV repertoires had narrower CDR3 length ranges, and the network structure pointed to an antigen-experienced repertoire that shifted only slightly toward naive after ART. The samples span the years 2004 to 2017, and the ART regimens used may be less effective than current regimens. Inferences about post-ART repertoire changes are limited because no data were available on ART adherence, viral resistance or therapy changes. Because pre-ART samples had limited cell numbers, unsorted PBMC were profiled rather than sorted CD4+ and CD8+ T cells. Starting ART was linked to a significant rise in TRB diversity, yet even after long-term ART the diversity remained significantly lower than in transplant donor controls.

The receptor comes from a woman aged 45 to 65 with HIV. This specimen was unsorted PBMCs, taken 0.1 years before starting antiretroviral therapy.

The nucleotide sequence reads TGTGCCAGCAGCCCATGGAAGGGCAACAATGAGCAGTTCTTC. It codes for CASSPWKGNNEQFF. The V gene is TRBV9 and the J gene is TRBJ2-1, with no confidently assigned D gene. According to the germline V gene, CDR1 reads SGDLS and CDR2 reads YYNGEE. At the junction V is shortened by 4 bases and J by 5 bases, with 13 bases in between. The CDR3 covers 14 residues, taking in both the cysteine and the phenylalanine. Just the 42-base CDR3 DNA is kept, in frame starting at base 1.